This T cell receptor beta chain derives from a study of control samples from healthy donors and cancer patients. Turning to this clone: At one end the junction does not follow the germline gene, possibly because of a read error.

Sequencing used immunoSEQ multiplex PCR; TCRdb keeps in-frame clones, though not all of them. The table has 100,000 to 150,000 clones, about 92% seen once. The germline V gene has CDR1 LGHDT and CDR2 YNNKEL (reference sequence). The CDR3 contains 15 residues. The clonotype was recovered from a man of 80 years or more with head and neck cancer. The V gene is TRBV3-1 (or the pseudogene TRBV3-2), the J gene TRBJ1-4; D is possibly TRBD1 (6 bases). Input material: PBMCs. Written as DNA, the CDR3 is TGTGCCAGCAGTCAAGGCGGGGGCGCAGGGGAAAAACTGTTTTTT. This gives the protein CASSQGGGAGEKLFF.